This T cell receptor (beta chain) was identified during a study of glioma-infiltrating T cells after dendritic cell vaccination. Study in general: Glioblastoma patients came from Phase I and II dendritic cell vaccination trials. Overall study findings and caveats: Complete blood and tumor specimen sets were limited to few patients.

The primer mix had 60 V beta and 13 J beta primers. Profiled with immunoSEQ multiplex PCR; TCRdb holds only in-frame clones, not every one. This table has 50,000 to 75,000 clones, about 84% appearing once. This CDR3 spans 15 amino acids. Germline lookup yields CDR1 SGHTA and CDR2 FQGNSA. Time point described: after dendritic cell vaccination, including at tumor progression/relapse. Points on this clone: Its matching antigen is unknown. Its ends do not fully match the called genes, so a read error is possible. This sample also contains other DNA sequences that code for the same CDR3.

This receptor was obtained from a human donor with glioblastoma. The gene calls are TRBV7-2 and TRBJ1-2, with 8 bases identical to TRBD1. Specimen: blood, collected after dendritic cell vaccination. CDR3 residues: CASSLASDRDGGYTF. The CDR3, as DNA: TGTGCCAGCAGCCTAGCGTCGGACAGGGACGGTGGCTACACCTTC.